Here is one T cell receptor beta chain with its context. Its specific antigen is unknown. No base-level quality is on record; no much larger clone is a single base apart. Sample time point, as interpreted from the label and publication: baseline before first vaccination. Vaccinee samples came from UK trials COV001 and COV002, including a single-blind randomized controlled phase 2/3 trial of AZD1222 (ChAdOx1 nCoV-19) in healthy adults. Trial participant PBMC samples were collected at day 0 and day 28 after the second dose for TCRbeta chain sequencing. V drops 6 bases and J drops 7 bases, leaving 14 bases in between. Reading the germline V gene (reference sequence) gives CDR1 SGHNT and CDR2 YYREEE. From its cysteine to its phenylalanine, the CDR3 spans 13 amino acids. The CDR3 DNA has 39 bases and is translated from base 1. The data originate from a study of T cell responses to AZD1222 COVID-19 vaccine (dated by TCRdb to the early 2020s). Looking at the study overall: AZD1222 recipients given second doses at about 4 weeks or at about 12 weeks were pooled, since spike-specific TCR depth and breadth were not found to differ between the two schedules. A total of 233 trial participants underwent TCR sequencing, of whom roughly 210 had received two doses of AZD1222 and 26 had received two doses of the MenACWY control vaccine. Trial participants were enrolled into age subgroups of 18-55, 56-69 and 70-plus years, which contained around 150, 29 and 61 TCR-sequenced participants, respectively. Study-wide conclusions, independent of this receptor: Conclusions about previously exposed vaccinees are limited because only five or six AZD1222 recipients were SARS-CoV-2 seropositive at baseline. In the small 56-69-year group, the increase in depth fell short of significance, most likely because of low power. CD4 TCRs associated with the vaccine covered the entire spike protein, and the dominant responses were in regions 160-218 and 743-854. Participants were mostly white British, with more females than males. The authors suggested clonal diversity may have been underestimated. Reportedly, close to half of the unique spike-specific TCRs recognized epitopes lying outside the regions that are mutated in the B.1.351 and B.1.1.7 variants. Because no samples from the day 14 peak response were available, repertoires could be characterized only after the peak T cell response. After two AZD1222 doses, spike-specific TCR breadth and depth were significantly higher than at day 0 and than in MenACWY recipients.

The CDR3 regions of human TCRbeta chains were analyzed by immunosequencing. For the original study's pipeline: Repertoire TCRs were checked for matches against a reference library of SARS-CoV-2-specific TCRs that had been generated using the MIRA antigen-specificity platform. Breadth was defined as the fraction of unique TCRs that were SARS-CoV-2-associated, and depth was defined as the fraction of total T cells that were SARS-CoV-2-associated. Using the MIRA data, each spike-specific TCR was mapped to the spike region that the TCR reacts to and placed in a CD4 or CD8 class. Log10-transformed breadth and depth values were compared by one-way ANOVA with Sidak's multiple comparisons tests. What TCRdb holds here is the immuneACCESS table cut down to in-frame rearrangements. Part of the clones is not present; checked against another copy, under half of the missing clones reflect an unresolved V gene, and the others are unexplained. D and trimming were read from the DNA, whereas the V and J calls and clone size are those reported in that table. In all, the sample holds roughly 100,000 clones, and 84% of those were seen once. The ten largest clones take up 15% to 20% of the sample.

This TCR was sampled from an adult in good health. Recombination linked TRBV5-4 to TRBJ1-5, with TRBD1 perhaps the D gene, on 5 matching bases. Sequencing was performed on peripheral blood, taken on day 0 of AZD1222 vaccination. The CDR3 here reads CASIPPGTQPQHF. DNA sequence: TGTGCCAGCATCCCCCCGGGGACGCAGCCCCAGCATTTT. The reference TRBV5-4 and TRBJ1-5 proteins fill in what lies around the CDR3, so the full variable domain reads ETGVTQSPTHLIKTRGQQVTLRCSSQSGHNTVSWYQQALGQGPQFIFQYYREEENGRGNFPPRFSGLQFPNYSSELNVNALELDDSALYLCASIPPGTQPQHFGDGTRLSIL.